This TCR beta chain was sequenced during a study of T cell repertoires in cytomegalovirus infection. This clonotype was observed a handful of times. TCRdb processed the reads anew with MiXCR; each CDR3 protein has one entry. Seen here are about 530,000 distinct CDR3 sequences, approximately 26% observed once, and the top ten hold about 13%. V dropped 3 bases and J dropped 1; count of bases not matched to a gene: 6. Germline V gene data show CDR1 as SGHAT and CDR2 as FQNNGV. This CDR3 region has 15 residues. What was sequenced was PBMCs. The chain is built from TRBV11-2 and TRBJ2-7; 7 nucleotides align to TRBD1. The TCR comes from a human donor in good health (CMV status not recorded). Some clones in this sample may be carry-over from other donors' samples. The CDR3 DNA reads as TGTGCCAGCAGCTTGTCGTCAGGGGGATCCTACGAGCAGTACGTC. It codes for CASSLSSGGSYEQYV.